The T cell receptor beta chain described here comes from a study of T cell repertoires in cytomegalovirus infection. Across the study: Indicated by public TCR beta signatures were CMV infection and matching HLA type.

A note on this clonotype: Its target is not known.

TCRdb reprocessed the reads with MiXCR, giving one entry per CDR3 protein. Among approximately 990,000 distinct CDR3 sequences listed, about a third were seen once. V trimming: 2 bases; J trimming: 0 bases; junction bases outside the gene matches: 12. The germline V gene encodes CDR1 DFQATT and CDR2 SNEGSKA (reference sequence). CDR3 length: 17 amino acids. General study results and limits: In two of eight donors, the top clonotype was HLA-C-restricted CMV-specific.

This specimen was cultured CD8+ T cells from PBMCs, taken from culture after CMV antigen stimulation. The V and J genes are TRBV20-1 and TRBJ2-7, with 8 positions matching TRBD2. This sequence was found in a human donor in good health (CMV status not recorded). Some clones in this sample may be carry-over from other donors' samples. The CDR3 loop reads CSARFHSGTRLSYEQYF. The CDR3 nucleotides are TGCAGTGCTAGATTCCATAGCGGGACACGACTCTCCTACGAGCAGTACTTC.